These 16 T cell receptor beta chains were sequenced from one sample in a study of cytomegalovirus exposure and HLA in healthy donors. The PCR contained 60 Vbeta and 13 Jbeta primers. Profiled with immunoSEQ multiplex PCR; TCRdb holds only in-frame clones, not every one. The data show 130,000 to 150,000 clones, with 60% to 85% seen just once and around 2.9% held by the top ten. What was sequenced was PBMCs. The receptors originated from a man aged 35-49 years in good health and CMV-seropositive.

In this sample, this clone turned up once. This same CDR3 is encoded by further DNA sequences in the sample. The J gene is TRBJ2-5, the V gene TRBV2, with D maybe TRBD2 (5 bases). The CDR3 spans 13 residues. V was trimmed by 4 bases and J by 2 bases, leaving 8 bases between them. In germline, CDR1 is SNHLY, CDR2 FYNNEI. The CDR3 reads CASSVEGQETQYF. In DNA, the CDR3 is TGTGCCAGCAGTGTTGAGGGACAAGAGACCCAGTACTTC.

The rearrangement joins TRBV11-1 to TRBJ2-3; weak D call: TRBD1 (5 bases). CDR3 length equals 14 residues. Trimming left V 6 bases short and J 0 bases short, with 10 bases between. Germline CDR1 is SGHAT and CDR2 is FQDESV (reference sequence). The CDR3 DNA reads as TGTGCCAGCAGTCGACAGCCTAGCACAGATACGCAGTATTTT. Amino acids: CASSRQPSTDTQYF.

The chain links TRBV5-1 to TRBJ2-2, with 7 positions matching TRBD2. Germline V gene data show CDR1 as SGHRS and CDR2 as YFSETQ. This CDR3 contains 15 residues. J lost 4 bases, V lost 1 base, and 4 bases had no gene match. The CDR3 bases are TGCGCCAGCAGCTTGACTAGCGTCGGCACCGGGGAGCTGTTTTTT. As protein: CASSLTSVGTGELFF.

V and J are TRBV5-4 and TRBJ2-5, with D hard to call. Trimming took off 2 bases at V and 5 bases at J, with 13 bases between the two ends. CDR3 length equals 14 residues. CDR1 and CDR2 (germline): SGHNT, YYREEE (reference sequence). CDR3 DNA sequence: TGTGCCAGCAGCTTTCTAGGCTCGGAGGAGACCCAGTACTTC. This codes for CASSFLGSEETQYF.

This chain uses TRBV7-2 with TRBJ1-2, with D uncertain. Looked up from germline, CDR1 is SGHTA and CDR2 is FQGNSA. The CDR3 consists of 16 residues. V gave up 0 bases and J gave up 5 bases, with 16 bases separating them. This chain's CDR3 is CASSLANRISSYGYTF. In nucleotides, the CDR3 is TGTGCCAGCAGCTTAGCGAACAGAATCAGTTCGTATGGCTACACCTTC.

The chain couples TRBV7-2 to TRBJ2-5, with 11 positions matching TRBD2. Germline values: CDR1 SGHTA, CDR2 FQGNSA. J gave up 2 bases and V 3 bases, and 8 bases lay outside the gene matches. The length of the CDR3 is 17 residues. Here the CDR3 DNA reads TGTGCCAGCAGCTTTGGTGGGGTAGCGGGAGGGCAAGAGACCCAGTACTTC. It yields the protein CASSFGGVAGGQETQYF.

The chain has TRBV5-1 and TRBJ2-1, with TRBD1 matching 9 bases. The V and J ends lost 0 bases and 6 bases, in that order; junction bases with no gene match: 1. This CDR3 spans 14 amino acids. Germline lookup yields CDR1 SGHRS and CDR2 YFSETQ. The CDR3 reads CASSLGDRANEQFF. CDR3 in DNA: TGCGCCAGCAGCTTGGGGGACAGGGCCAATGAGCAGTTCTTC. Supplemented by reference TRBV5-1 and TRBJ2-1, the full variable domain reads KAGVTQTPRYLIKTRGQQVTLSCSPISGHRSVSWYQQTPGQGLQFLFEYFSETQRNKGNFPGRFSGRQFSNSRSEMNVSTLELGDSALYLCASSLGDRANEQFFGPGTRLTVL.

The V call is TRBV5-6, the J call TRBJ1-2; TRBD1 might be the D (6 bases). The CDR3 covers 14 residues. V dropped 4 bases and J dropped 5 bases, with 15 bases sitting between them. Germline V gives CDR1 SGHDT, CDR2 YYEEEE. In DNA form, the CDR3 reads TGTGCCAGCAGCCCGGAGACAGGCTGGTATGGCTACACCTTC. It specifies CASSPETGWYGYTF.

The V and J genes are TRBV6-6 and TRBJ1-3; a weak D match, TRBD1 (5 bases). CDR3 length: 16 residues. CDR1 and CDR2 from the germline V gene are MNHNY and SVGAGI (reference sequence). Between the trimmed V and J ends, which lost 2 bases and 1 base, there was a span of 12 bases. CDR3 protein: CASSYRPGLSGNTIYF. The CDR3 bases are TGTGCCAGCAGTTACCGGCCGGGACTTTCTGGAAACACCATATATTTT.

CDR3 sequence (DNA): TGCGCCAGCAGCCAAGATTACACTAGCTCCTACAATGAGCAGTTCTTC. It specifies CASSQDYTSSYNEQFF. The rearrangement uses TRBV4-3 and TRBJ2-1, with a tentative D call TRBD2 (5 bases). The CDR3 sequence is 16 residues long. Trimming cost V 0 bases and J 0 bases, with 9 bases left between them. Germline CDR1 reads LGHNA; CDR2 reads YSLEER.

This chain joins TRBV28 and TRBJ1-1, with D maybe TRBD1 (5 bases). With 7 bases removed from V and 4 bases from J, the gap between germline ends came to 16 bases. Germline CDR1 and CDR2: MDHEN and SYDVKM. The CDR3 has 14 residues. The CDR3, as DNA: TGTGCCAGCATCCAGGGCCTTATCGTCACTGAAGCTTTCTTT. This gives the protein CASIQGLIVTEAFF.

This chain links TRBV2 with TRBJ2-1, with TRBD2 as a possible D gene (5 bases). CDR1 SNHLY and CDR2 FYNNEI come from the germline V gene. This CDR3 region has 14 residues. Trimming left V 6 bases short and J 0 bases short, with 9 bases between. CDR3 bases: TGTGCCAGCAGGTCCACTAGCTCCTACAATGAGCAGTTCTTC. Protein: CASRSTSSYNEQFF.

The chain joins TRBV6-1 to TRBJ1-1; D uncertain. The V end lost 2 bases, the J end lost 0 bases, and 16 bases lay between the germline ends. The CDR3 totals 17 residues. Germline lookup yields CDR1 MNHNS and CDR2 SASEGT. The CDR3 sequence is CASSEKYRPSMNTEAFF. The CDR3 region has the DNA TGTGCCAGCAGTGAAAAGTACAGACCCTCCATGAACACTGAAGCTTTCTTT.

This clone appeared a single time. The CDR3 is CASSLYSLAASYNEQFF. The CDR3 nucleotides are TGTGCCAGCAGCTTATATTCGTTAGCGGCCTCCTACAATGAGCAGTTCTTC. The chain has TRBV7-2 and TRBJ2-1, with a tentative D call TRBD2 (6 bases). CDR1 and CDR2 (germline): SGHTA, FQGNSA. CDR3 length equals 17 residues. V was pared by 2 bases and J by 0 bases, with 14 bases between.

J is TRBJ2-3 and V is TRBV5-1; 9 nucleotides agree with TRBD2. J was trimmed by 3 bases and V by 7 bases; bases with no gene match: 9. This CDR3 spans 15 amino acids. The germline gives CDR1 SGHRS, CDR2 YFSETQ. DNA for the CDR3: TGCGCCAGCTGTCCCATAGCGGGAGTAACAGATACGCAGTATTTT. Its protein is CASCPIAGVTDTQYF.

V and J are TRBV13 and TRBJ1-4, with 10 bases fitting TRBD1. CDR3 length: 16 residues. V trimming: 0 bases; J trimming: 7 bases; junction bases outside the gene matches: 5. The germline V gene has CDR1 PRHDT and CDR2 FYEKMQ (reference sequence). The CDR3 bases are TGTGCCAGCAGCTTAGGCGACAGGGGGCGAGGTGAAAAACTGTTTTTT. Translated, it gives CASSLGDRGRGEKLFF.